The 9 T cell receptor beta chains listed next were all sequenced from one sample in a study of human T cells and chemical hapten exposure. Time point specified: patch test 1, 2 weeks after DPC sensitization. As to treatment: therapeutic diphenylcyclopropenone sensitization with weekly scalp DPC. TCRdb re-called the RACE reads through MiXCR, storing one row per CDR3 protein. In the table there are around 340,000 distinct CDR3 sequences, around 7% of which are singletons. Source: whole blood, taken in connection with sensitization to the hapten diphenylcyclopropenone (DPC). These receptor sequences come from a woman aged 18-29 years with alopecia areata. Some clones in this sample may be carry-over from other donors' samples.

This clonotype has a count of ten or more. The chain combines TRBV29-1 with TRBJ1-2; possibly TRBD1 for D (5 bases). The germline V and J ends were trimmed by 6 bases and 6 bases, with 17 bases remaining between them. Germline loops: CDR1 SQVTM, CDR2 ANQGSEA. CDR3 length equals 13 residues. The CDR3 region is CSVDGSQGDGYTF. In DNA, the CDR3 is TGCAGCGTGGACGGTTCGCAGGGTGATGGCTACACCTTC.

This clonotype occurred a few times. The chain couples TRBV12-3 or TRBV12-4 to TRBJ2-1; 11 nucleotides align to TRBD2. The CDR3 contains 15 residues. The J segment lost 5 bases and the V segment lost 4 bases, leaving 4 bases of the junction unmatched. The CDR3 protein is CASSSGLAANNEQFF. CDR3 in DNA: TGTGCCAGCAGTTCGGGACTAGCGGCGAACAATGAGCAGTTCTTC.

This clonotype was seen only a few times. The chain links TRBV10-3 to TRBJ2-1, with 9 bases that match TRBD1. Germline CDR1 reads ENHRY; CDR2 reads SYGVKD. The CDR3 has 15 residues. Trimming cost V 8 bases and J 9 bases; bases outside gene matches: 14. The CDR3 DNA follows: TGTGCCATCGGGAACCCGGGACAGGGTTTGGGTGAGCAGTTCTTC. It encodes CAIGNPGQGLGEQFF.

J is TRBJ1-5 and V is TRBV20-1, with TRBD1 as a possible D gene (5 bases). The CDR3 spans 14 residues. Germline CDR1 DFQATT, CDR2 SNEGSKA (reference sequence). The V gene lost 5 bases and the J gene lost 0 bases, with 11 bases spanning the gap. In DNA, the CDR3 is TGCAGTGCTGCCCAGGGATATAGCAATCAGCCCCAGCATTTT. It encodes CSAAQGYSNQPQHF.

The chain uses TRBV10-3 and TRBJ1-5; 8 bases line up with TRBD1. CDR1 and CDR2 (germline): ENHRY, SYGVKD. The CDR3 has 13 amino acids. V dropped 6 bases and J dropped 11; count of bases not matched to a gene: 9. CDR3 sequence reads: CAIRDPGGASQHF. In DNA form, the CDR3 reads TGTGCCATCAGAGACCCAGGGGGCGCGTCCCAGCATTTT.

This clonotype showed up just a few times. The J gene is TRBJ2-2, the V gene TRBV14; D may be TRBD1 (5 bases). The V gene's germline CDR1 is SGHDN and CDR2 FVKESK. V was trimmed by 4 bases and J by 3 bases, leaving 15 bases between them. CDR3 length: 16 residues. CDR3: CASSPPWGADTGELFF. The CDR3 coding sequence is TGTGCCAGCAGCCCCCCTTGGGGCGCGGACACCGGGGAGCTGTTTTTT.

V gene TRBV27 combines with J gene TRBJ2-1, with 8 bases lining up with TRBD2. CDR3 size: 15 residues. J gave up 4 bases and V 6 bases, and 8 bases lay outside the gene matches. Germline CDR1 MNHEY, CDR2 SMNVEV (reference sequence). The CDR3 loop is CASSLSGGVYNEQFF. The CDR3 DNA follows: TGTGCCAGCAGCCTCAGCGGGGGAGTTTACAATGAGCAGTTCTTC.

This sequence joins TRBV4-2 and TRBJ2-1; D gene uncertain. Germline V gives CDR1 LGHNA, CDR2 YNFKEQ. V shed 0 bases and J shed 4 bases, with 10 bases lying between them. There are 15 residues in the CDR3. Written as DNA, the CDR3 is TGTGCCAGCAGCCAAGAGGCGCAGTCTTACAATGAGCAGTTCTTC. As protein: CASSQEAQSYNEQFF.

This clonotype was seen only a few times. The chain is built from TRBV27 and TRBJ2-3; 12 nucleotides line up with TRBD1. The V and J ends lost 6 bases and 11 bases, in that order; junction bases with no gene match: 24. Germline V gene data show CDR1 as MNHEY and CDR2 as SMNVEV (reference sequence). The CDR3 consists of 19 residues. This CDR3 is CASRTLRRGTGGPGRGQYF. The CDR3, as DNA: TGTGCCAGCAGAACCCTCCGGAGAGGGACAGGGGGCCCCGGAAGGGGGCAGTATTTT.